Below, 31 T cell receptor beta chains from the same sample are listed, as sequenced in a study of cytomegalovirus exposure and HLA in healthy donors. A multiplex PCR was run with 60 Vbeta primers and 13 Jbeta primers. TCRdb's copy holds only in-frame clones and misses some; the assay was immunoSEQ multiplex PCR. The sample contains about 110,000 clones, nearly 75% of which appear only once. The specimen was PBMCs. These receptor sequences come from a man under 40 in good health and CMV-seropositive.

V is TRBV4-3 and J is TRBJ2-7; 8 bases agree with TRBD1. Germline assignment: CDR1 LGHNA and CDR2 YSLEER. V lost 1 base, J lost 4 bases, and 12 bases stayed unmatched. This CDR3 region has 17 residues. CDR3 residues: CASSQGLRDRRRYEQYF. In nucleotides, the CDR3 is TGCGCCAGCAGCCAAGGCCTCCGGGACAGGCGACGATACGAGCAGTACTTC.

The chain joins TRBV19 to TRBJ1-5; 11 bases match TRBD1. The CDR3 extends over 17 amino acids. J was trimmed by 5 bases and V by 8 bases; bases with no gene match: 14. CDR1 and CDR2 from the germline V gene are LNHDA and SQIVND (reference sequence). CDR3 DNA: TGTGCCAGTCGGCCGGGACAGGGGGGCCCAATCCATCAGCCCCAGCATTTT. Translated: CASRPGQGGPIHQPQHF.

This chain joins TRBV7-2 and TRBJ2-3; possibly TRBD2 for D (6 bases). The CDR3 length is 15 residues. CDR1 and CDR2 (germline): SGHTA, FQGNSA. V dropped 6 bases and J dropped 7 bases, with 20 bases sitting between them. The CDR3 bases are TGTGCCAGCAGAACGGGACTGGGTGGGTTCAATACGCAGTATTTT. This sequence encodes CASRTGLGGFNTQYF.

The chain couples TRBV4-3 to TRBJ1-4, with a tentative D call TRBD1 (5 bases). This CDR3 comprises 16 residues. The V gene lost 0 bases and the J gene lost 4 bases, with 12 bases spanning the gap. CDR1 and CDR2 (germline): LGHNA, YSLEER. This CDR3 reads CASSQDGGAGNEKLFF. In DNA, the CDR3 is TGCGCCAGCAGCCAAGATGGTGGGGCAGGTAATGAAAAACTGTTTTTT.

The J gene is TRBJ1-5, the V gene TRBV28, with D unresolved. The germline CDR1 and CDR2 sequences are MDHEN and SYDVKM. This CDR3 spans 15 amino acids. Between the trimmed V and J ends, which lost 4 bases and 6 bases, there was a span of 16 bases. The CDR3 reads CASSSPVGIAQPQHF. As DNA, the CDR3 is TGTGCCAGCAGTTCCCCCGTCGGGATAGCTCAGCCCCAGCATTTT.

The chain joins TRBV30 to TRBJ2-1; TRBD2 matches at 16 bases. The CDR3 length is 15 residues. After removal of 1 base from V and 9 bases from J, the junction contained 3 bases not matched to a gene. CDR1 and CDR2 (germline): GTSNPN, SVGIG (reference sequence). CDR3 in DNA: TGTGCCTGGAGTGCCGGGACTAGCGGGGGGGGTGAGCAGTTCTTC. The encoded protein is CAWSAGTSGGGEQFF. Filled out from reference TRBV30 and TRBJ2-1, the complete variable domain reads SQTIHQWPATLVQPVGSPLSLECTVEGTSNPNLYWYRQAAGRGLQLLFYSVGIGQISSEVPQNLSASRPQDRQFILSSKKLLLSDSGFYLCAWSAGTSGGGEQFFGPGTRLTVL.

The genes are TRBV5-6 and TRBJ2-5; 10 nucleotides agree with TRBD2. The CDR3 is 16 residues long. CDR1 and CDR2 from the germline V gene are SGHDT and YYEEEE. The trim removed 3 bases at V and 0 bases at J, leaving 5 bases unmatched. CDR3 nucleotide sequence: TGTGCCAGCAGCTGGGCTAGCGGGGGTAACCAAGAGACCCAGTACTTC. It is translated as CASSWASGGNQETQYF.

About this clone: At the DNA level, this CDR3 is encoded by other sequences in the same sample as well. The CDR3 DNA follows: TGCAGCGTTACGGGACTAGCGGGGGGGAGTTACAATGAGCAGTTCTTC. Protein: CSVTGLAGGSYNEQFF. This chain connects TRBV29-1 to TRBJ2-1; 16 bases map to TRBD2. CDR3 length: 16 amino acids. Trimming cost V 5 bases and J 4 bases; bases outside gene matches: 5. The germline V gene has CDR1 SQVTM and CDR2 ANQGSEA.

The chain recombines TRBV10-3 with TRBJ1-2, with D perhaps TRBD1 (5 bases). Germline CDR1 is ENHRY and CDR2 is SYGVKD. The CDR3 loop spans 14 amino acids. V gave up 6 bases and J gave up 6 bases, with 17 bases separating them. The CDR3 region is CAISRDSLSDGYTF. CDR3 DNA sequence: TGTGCCATCAGCCGGGACTCCCTAAGCGATGGCTACACCTTC.

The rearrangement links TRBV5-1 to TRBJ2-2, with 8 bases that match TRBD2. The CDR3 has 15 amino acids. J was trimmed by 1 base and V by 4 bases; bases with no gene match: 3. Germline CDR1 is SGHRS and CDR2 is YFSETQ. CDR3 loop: CASSTTSVNTGELFF. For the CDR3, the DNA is TGCGCCAGCAGCACGACTAGCGTGAACACCGGGGAGCTGTTTTTT.

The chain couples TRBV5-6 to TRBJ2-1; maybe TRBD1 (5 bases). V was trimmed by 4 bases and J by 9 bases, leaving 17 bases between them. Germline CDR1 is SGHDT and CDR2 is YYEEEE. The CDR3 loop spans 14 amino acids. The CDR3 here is CASSHQGALGEQFF. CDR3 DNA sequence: TGTGCCAGCAGCCACCAGGGTGCGCTGGGTGAGCAGTTCTTC.

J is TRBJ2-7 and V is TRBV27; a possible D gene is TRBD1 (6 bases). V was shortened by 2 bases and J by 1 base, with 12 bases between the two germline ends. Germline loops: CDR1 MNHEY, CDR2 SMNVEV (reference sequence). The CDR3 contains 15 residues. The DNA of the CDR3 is TGTGCCAGCAGTTTAAGGGGGTTAGCTTCCTACGAGCAGTACTTC. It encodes CASSLRGLASYEQYF.

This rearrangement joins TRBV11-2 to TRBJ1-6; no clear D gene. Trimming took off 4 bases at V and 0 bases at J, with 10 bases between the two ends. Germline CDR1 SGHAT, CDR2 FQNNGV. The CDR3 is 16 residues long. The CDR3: CASSYRRSSYNSPLHF. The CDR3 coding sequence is TGTGCCAGCAGCTACCGAAGGAGCTCCTATAATTCACCCCTCCACTTT.

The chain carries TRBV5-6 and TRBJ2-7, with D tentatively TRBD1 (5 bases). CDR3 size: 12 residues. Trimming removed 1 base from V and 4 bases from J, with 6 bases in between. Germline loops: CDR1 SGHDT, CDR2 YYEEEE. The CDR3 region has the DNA TGTGCCAGCAGCTTGACAGGTTACGAGCAGTACTTC. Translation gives CASSLTGYEQYF. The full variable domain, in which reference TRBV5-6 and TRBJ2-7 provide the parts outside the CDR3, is DAGVTQSPTHLIKTRGQQVTLRCSPKSGHDTVSWYQQALGQGPQFIFQYYEEEERQRGNFPDRFSGHQFPNYSSELNVNALLLGDSALYLCASSLTGYEQYFGPGTRLTVT.

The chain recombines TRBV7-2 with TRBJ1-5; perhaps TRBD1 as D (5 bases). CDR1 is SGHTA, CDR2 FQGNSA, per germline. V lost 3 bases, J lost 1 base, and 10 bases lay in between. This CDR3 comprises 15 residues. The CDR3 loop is CASSFQGSSNQPQHF. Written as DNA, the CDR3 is TGTGCCAGCAGCTTTCAGGGATCGAGCAATCAGCCCCAGCATTTT.

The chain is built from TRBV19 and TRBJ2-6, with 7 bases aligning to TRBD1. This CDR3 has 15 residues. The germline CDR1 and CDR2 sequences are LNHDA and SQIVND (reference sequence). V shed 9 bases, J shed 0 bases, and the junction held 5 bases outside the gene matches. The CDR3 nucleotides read TGTGCCAGCTCTTGGACAGGCTCTGGGGCCAACGTCCTGACTTTC. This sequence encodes CASSWTGSGANVLTF.

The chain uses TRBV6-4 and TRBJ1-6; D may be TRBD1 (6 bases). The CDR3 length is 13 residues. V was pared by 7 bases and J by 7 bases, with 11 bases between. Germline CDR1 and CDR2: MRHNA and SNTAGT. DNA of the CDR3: TGTGCCAGCAATGGACAGTTGAATTCACCCCTCCACTTT. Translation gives CASNGQLNSPLHF.

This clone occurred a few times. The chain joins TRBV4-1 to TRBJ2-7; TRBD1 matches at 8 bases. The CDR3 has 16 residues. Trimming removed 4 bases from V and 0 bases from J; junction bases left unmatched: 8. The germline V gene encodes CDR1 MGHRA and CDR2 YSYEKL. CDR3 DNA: TGCGCCAGCAGCCGATCACGGGACAGGAGCTCCTACGAGCAGTACTTC. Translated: CASSRSRDRSSYEQYF.

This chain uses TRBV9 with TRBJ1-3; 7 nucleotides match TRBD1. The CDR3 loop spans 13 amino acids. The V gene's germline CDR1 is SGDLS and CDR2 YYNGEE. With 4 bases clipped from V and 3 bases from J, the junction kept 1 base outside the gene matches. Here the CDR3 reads CASSYRGGNTIYF. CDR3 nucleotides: TGTGCCAGCAGCTACAGGGGTGGAAACACCATATATTTT. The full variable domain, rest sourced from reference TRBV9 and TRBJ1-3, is DSGVTQTPKHLITATGQRVTLRCSPRSGDLSVYWYQQSLDQGLQFLIQYYNGEERAKGNILERFSAQQFPDLHSELNLSSLELGDSALYFCASSYRGGNTIYFGEGSWLTVV.

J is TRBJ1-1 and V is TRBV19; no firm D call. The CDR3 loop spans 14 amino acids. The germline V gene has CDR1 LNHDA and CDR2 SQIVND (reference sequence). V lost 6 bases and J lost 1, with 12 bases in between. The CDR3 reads CASRRDFKNTEAFF. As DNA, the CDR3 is TGTGCCAGTAGGAGGGATTTTAAGAACACTGAAGCTTTCTTT.

CDR3 sequence: CSVQWGDTEAFF. In DNA, the CDR3 is TGCAGCGTTCAATGGGGAGACACTGAAGCTTTCTTT. The rearrangement joins TRBV29-1 to TRBJ1-1, with D unclear. Trimming cost V 5 bases and J 3 bases, with 10 bases left between them. The germline gives CDR1 SQVTM, CDR2 ANQGSEA. The CDR3 is 12 amino acids.

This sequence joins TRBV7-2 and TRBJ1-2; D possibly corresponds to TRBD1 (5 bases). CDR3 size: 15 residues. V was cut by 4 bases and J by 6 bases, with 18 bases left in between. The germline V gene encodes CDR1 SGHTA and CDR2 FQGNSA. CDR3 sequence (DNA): TGTGCCAGCAGCTCAACCCGACAGACGGCGCATGGCTACACCTTC. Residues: CASSSTRQTAHGYTF.

DNA for the CDR3: TGTGCCAGTAGTATAAGCGGGGGGGCTTACAATGAGCAGTTCTTC. Protein product: CASSISGGAYNEQFF. The V gene is TRBV19, the J gene TRBJ2-1, with TRBD2 identical over 10 bases. Germline V gene data show CDR1 as LNHDA and CDR2 as SQIVND (reference sequence). V shed 2 bases, J shed 4 bases, and the junction held 2 bases outside the gene matches. There are 15 residues in the CDR3. The full variable domain, its missing parts supplied by reference TRBV19 and TRBJ2-1, is DGGITQSPKYLFRKEGQNVTLSCEQNLNHDAMYWYRQDPGQGLRLIYYSQIVNDFQKGDIAEGYSVSREKKESFPLTVTSAQKNPTAFYLCASSISGGAYNEQFFGPGTRLTVL.

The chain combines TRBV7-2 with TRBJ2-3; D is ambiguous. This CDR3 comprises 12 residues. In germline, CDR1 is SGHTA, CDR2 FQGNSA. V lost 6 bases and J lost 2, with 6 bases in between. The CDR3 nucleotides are TGTGCCAGCAGATACAACACAGATACGCAGTATTTT. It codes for CASRYNTDTQYF.

Written as DNA, the CDR3 is TGTGCCAGCAGTGAGCGGGGGCTAGGCTACACCTTC. Its translation is CASSERGLGYTF. The rearrangement uses TRBV2 and TRBJ1-2; the D gene is possibly TRBD1 (6 bases). From germline, CDR1 is SNHLY and CDR2 FYNNEI. Trimming removed 3 bases at V and 8 bases at J, with 10 bases between. The CDR3 has 12 amino acids.

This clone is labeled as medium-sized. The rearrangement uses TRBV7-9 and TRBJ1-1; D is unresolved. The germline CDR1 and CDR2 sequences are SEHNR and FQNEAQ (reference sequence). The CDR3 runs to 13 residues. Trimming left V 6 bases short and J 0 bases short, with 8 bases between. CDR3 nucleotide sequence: TGTGCCAGCAGGCAAACTATGAACACTGAAGCTTTCTTT. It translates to CASRQTMNTEAFF. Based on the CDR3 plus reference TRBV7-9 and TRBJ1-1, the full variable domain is DTGVSQNPRHKITKRGQNVTFRCDPISEHNRLYWYRQTLGQGPEFLTYFQNEAQLEKSRLLSDRFSAERPKGSFSTLEIQRTEQGDSAMYLCASRQTMNTEAFFGQGTRLTVV.

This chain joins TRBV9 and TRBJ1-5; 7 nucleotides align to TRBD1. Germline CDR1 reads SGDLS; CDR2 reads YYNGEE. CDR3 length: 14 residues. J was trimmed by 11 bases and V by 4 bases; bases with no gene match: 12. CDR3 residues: CASSSGQALGAQHF. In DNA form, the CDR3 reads TGTGCCAGCAGCTCCGGACAGGCTCTCGGCGCCCAGCATTTT. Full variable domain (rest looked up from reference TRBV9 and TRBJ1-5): DSGVTQTPKHLITATGQRVTLRCSPRSGDLSVYWYQQSLDQGLQFLIQYYNGEERAKGNILERFSAQQFPDLHSELNLSSLELGDSALYFCASSSGQALGAQHFGDGTRLSIL.

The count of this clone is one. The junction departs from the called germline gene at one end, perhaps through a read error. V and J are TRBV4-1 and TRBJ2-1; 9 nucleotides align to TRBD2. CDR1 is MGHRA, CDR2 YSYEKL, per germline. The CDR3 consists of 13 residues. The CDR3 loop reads CASSQDPASGEIF. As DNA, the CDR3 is TGCGCCAGCAGCCAAGATCCGGCTAGCGGGGAAATCTTC.

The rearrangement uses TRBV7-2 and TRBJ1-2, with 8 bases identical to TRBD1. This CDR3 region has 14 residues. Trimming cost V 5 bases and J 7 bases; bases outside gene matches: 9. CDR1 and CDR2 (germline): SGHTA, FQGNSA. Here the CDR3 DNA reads TGTGCCAGCAGCACGCGAGACAGGGGTGGTGGCTACACCTTC. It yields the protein CASSTRDRGGGYTF.

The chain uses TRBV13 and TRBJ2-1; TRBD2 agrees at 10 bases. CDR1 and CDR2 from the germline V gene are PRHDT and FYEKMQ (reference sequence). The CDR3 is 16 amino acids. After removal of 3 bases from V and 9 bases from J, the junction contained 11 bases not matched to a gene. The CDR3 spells CASSFGGSGGPPEQFF. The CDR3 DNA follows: TGTGCCAGCAGCTTCGGCGGTAGCGGGGGGCCGCCTGAGCAGTTCTTC.

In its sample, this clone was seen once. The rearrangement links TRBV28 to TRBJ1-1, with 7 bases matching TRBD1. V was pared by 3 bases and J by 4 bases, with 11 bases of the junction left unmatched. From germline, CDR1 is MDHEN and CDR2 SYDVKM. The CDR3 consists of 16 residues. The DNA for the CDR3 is TGTGCCAGCAGTTTCCTCCCACAATACAGGGGCACTGAAGCTTTCTTT. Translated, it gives CASSFLPQYRGTEAFF.